Each of the 21 T cell receptor beta chains below was sequenced from the same sample in a study of OX40 agonist ivuxolimab in advanced cancers. Profiled with immunoSEQ multiplex PCR; TCRdb holds only in-frame clones, not every one. The table includes under 100,000 clones, 70% to 90% detected once. This sample comprised CD4+ or CD8+ T cells sorted from blood, obtained in a trial of the OX40 agonist ivuxolimab. The receptor set was obtained from an adult with an advanced solid tumor such as melanoma, head and neck, liver or kidney cancer.

This rearrangement joins TRBV5-1 to TRBJ2-5, with 7 bases aligning to TRBD2. The junction had 15 bases not matched to a gene; V was cut back by 6 bases and J by 4 bases. The CDR3 spans 16 residues. Germline V lookup: CDR1 SGHRS, CDR2 YFSETQ. The CDR3 sequence is CASTASGRGGGETQYF. Here the CDR3 DNA reads TGCGCCAGCACCGCCTCGGGGCGGGGCGGGGGAGAGACCCAGTACTTC.

The chain couples TRBV9 to TRBJ2-5; tentatively, D is TRBD1 (6 bases). The germline V gene encodes CDR1 SGDLS and CDR2 YYNGEE. Trimming took off 4 bases at V and 1 base at J, with 14 bases between the two ends. CDR3 length: 15 amino acids. CDR3 coding DNA: TGTGCCAGCAGCCCCCGATTAGGGGGCCAAGAGACCCAGTACTTC. Encoded protein: CASSPRLGGQETQYF.

The chain recombines TRBV6-5 with TRBJ1-1; D may be TRBD1 (6 bases). The germline V and J ends were trimmed by 1 base and 6 bases, with 15 bases remaining between them. The CDR3 loop spans 15 amino acids. CDR1 and CDR2 from the germline V gene are MNHEY and SVGAGI. CDR3 protein: CASSYFKQGASEAFF. In nucleotides, the CDR3 is TGTGCCAGCAGTTACTTCAAACAGGGAGCTTCTGAAGCTTTCTTT.

This clone has only one observation. The rearrangement uses TRBV6-6 and TRBJ2-7; TRBD1 matches at 10 bases. J was trimmed by 5 bases and V by 2 bases; bases with no gene match: 6. CDR1 is MNHNY and CDR2 is SVGAGI in the germline V gene (reference sequence). The CDR3 spans 15 residues. The CDR3 coding sequence is TGTGCCAGCAGTTACGGGGGACAGGGGTTCGACGAGCAGTACTTC. It is translated as CASSYGGQGFDEQYF.

In its sample, this clone was seen once. V is TRBV7-9 and J is TRBJ2-1, with 12 bases matching TRBD2. J lost 9 bases, V lost 1 base, and 4 bases had no gene match. The CDR3 totals 15 residues. The germline V gene has CDR1 SEHNR and CDR2 FQNEAQ (reference sequence). The CDR3 is CASSLGLAGESEQFF. In nucleotides, the CDR3 is TGTGCCAGCAGCTTAGGACTAGCGGGAGAAAGTGAGCAGTTCTTC.

The gene calls are TRBV2 and TRBJ2-3; TRBD1 might be the D (6 bases). Germline assignment: CDR1 SNHLY and CDR2 FYNNEI. The length of the CDR3 is 12 residues. V dropped 3 bases and J dropped 6 bases, with 7 bases sitting between them. CDR3: CASSEGADTQYF. CDR3 nucleotides: TGTGCCAGCAGTGAGGGGGCGGATACGCAGTATTTT.

This chain uses TRBV7-2 with TRBJ2-4, with 9 bases lining up with TRBD2. The CDR3 has 16 residues. CDR1 and CDR2 (germline): SGHTA, FQGNSA. The V segment lost 1 base and the J segment 13 bases; nucleotides outside the gene matches: 14. The CDR3 DNA reads as TGTGCCAGCAGCTTAGATGGGGGGGGTAGCGGGAGACGACAGTACTTC. Translation gives CASSLDGGGSGRRQYF.

This chain joins TRBV7-3 and TRBJ1-6, with a weak D call TRBD1 (6 bases). Germline loops: CDR1 SGHTA, CDR2 FQGTGA. The CDR3 is 15 amino acids. With 1 base removed from V and 6 bases from J, the gap between germline ends came to 10 bases. The CDR3 DNA is TGTGCCAGCAGCTTAAATGGGGGGCTTAATTCACCCCTCCACTTT. This translates into CASSLNGGLNSPLHF. Full variable domain (outside the CDR3, taken from reference TRBV7-3 and TRBJ1-6): GAGVSQTPSNKVTEKGKYVELRCDPISGHTALYWYRQSLGQGPEFLIYFQGTGAADDSGLPNDRFFAVRPEGSVSTLKIQRTERGDSAVYLCASSLNGGLNSPLHFGNGTRLTVT.

This clone was detected once. The gene calls are TRBV10-3 and TRBJ2-1, with TRBD1 identical over 10 bases. This CDR3 spans 15 amino acids. V shed 0 bases, J shed 10 bases, and the junction held 6 bases outside the gene matches. Germline assignment: CDR1 ENHRY and CDR2 SYGVKD. CDR3 DNA sequence: TGTGCCATCAGTGAGTCAGGTCAGGGACAGGGGGAGCAGTTCTTC. Translation: CAISESGQGQGEQFF.

Points on this clone: A junction boundary mismatches the germline segment, possibly from a read error. This chain connects TRBV6-5 to TRBJ2-5; D ambiguous. The V gene's germline CDR1 is MNHEY and CDR2 SVGAGI. The CDR3 has 13 residues. The DNA of the CDR3 is TGTGCCAGCAGTTCTCGACTGGAAGAGGCCCAGTACTTC. As protein: CASSSRLEEAQYF.

The chain links TRBV1 to TRBJ1-4. TRBV1 is marked as a pseudogene. The CDR3 is made up of 17 amino acids. CDR3: CTSRPDRRATTNEKLFF. CDR3 nucleotides: TGCACCAGCAGACCTGATCGTAGGGCGACGACTAATGAAAAACTGTTTTTT.

The chain carries TRBV10-3 and TRBJ1-2; D gene ambiguous. This CDR3 region has 12 residues. Deletions cut 6 bases from V and 6 bases from J, with 11 bases between. Germline V gives CDR1 ENHRY, CDR2 SYGVKD. This CDR3 reads CAIRRTQDGYTF. CDR3 in DNA: TGTGCCATCAGAAGGACGCAGGATGGCTACACCTTC.

V is TRBV7-2 and J is TRBJ2-6; the match to TRBD2 covers 14 bases. J was trimmed by 4 bases and V by 2 bases; bases with no gene match: 7. The germline gives CDR1 SGHTA, CDR2 FQGNSA. There are 19 residues in the CDR3. DNA for the CDR3: TGTGCCAGCAGCTTAAGGACTAGCGGGGGGCCCTCGGGGGCCAACGTCCTGACTTTC. It yields the protein CASSLRTSGGPSGANVLTF.

The chain uses TRBV2 and TRBJ1-1, with D uncertain. The V end lost 0 bases, the J end lost 1 base, and 6 bases lay between the germline ends. This CDR3 comprises 14 residues. Germline CDR1 SNHLY, CDR2 FYNNEI. CDR3 DNA sequence: TGTGCCAGCAGTGAAGCGGAAGGGAACACTGAAGCTTTCTTT. Translated: CASSEAEGNTEAFF.

This sequence joins TRBV7-6 and TRBJ2-7; 7 nucleotides agree with TRBD1. The CDR3 spans 12 residues. CDR1 SGHVS and CDR2 FNYEAQ come from the germline V gene. Germline trimming cut 6 bases from V and 5 bases from J; bases unmatched to any gene: 4. This CDR3 reads CASSQGGHEQYF. CDR3 coding DNA: TGTGCCAGCAGTCAAGGGGGCCACGAGCAGTACTTC.

V usage is TRBV9 and J usage is TRBJ1-4; D uncertain. Looked up from germline, CDR1 is SGDLS and CDR2 is YYNGEE. V gave up 4 bases and J gave up 4 bases, with 11 bases separating them. CDR3 length equals 14 residues. CDR3 protein: CASSPGNRNEKLFF. The CDR3 nucleotides are TGTGCCAGCAGCCCGGGGAATCGTAATGAAAAACTGTTTTTT. Full variable domain (missing parts from reference TRBV9 and TRBJ1-4): DSGVTQTPKHLITATGQRVTLRCSPRSGDLSVYWYQQSLDQGLQFLIQYYNGEERAKGNILERFSAQQFPDLHSELNLSSLELGDSALYFCASSPGNRNEKLFFGSGTQLSVL.

This clone appeared once. The rearrangement joins TRBV7-3 to TRBJ2-3; D is perhaps TRBD1 (6 bases). Trimming removed 5 bases at V and 1 base at J, with 10 bases between. Per germline, CDR1 SGHTA and CDR2 FQGTGA. This CDR3 is built from 14 residues. CDR3 nucleotides: TGTGCCAGCAGCCCAGGACAGCGCACAGATACGCAGTATTTT. The encoded protein is CASSPGQRTDTQYF. Together with reference TRBV7-3 and TRBJ2-3, the CDR3 gives the full variable domain: GAGVSQTPSNKVTEKGKYVELRCDPISGHTALYWYRQSLGQGPEFLIYFQGTGAADDSGLPNDRFFAVRPEGSVSTLKIQRTERGDSAVYLCASSPGQRTDTQYFGPGTRLTVL.

The rearrangement uses TRBV29-1 and TRBJ1-2; possible D gene TRBD1, 5 bases. CDR1 is SQVTM and CDR2 is ANQGSEA in the germline V gene. Deletions cut 3 bases from V and 2 bases from J, with 7 bases between. There are 12 residues in the CDR3. Here the CDR3 DNA reads TGCAGCGTTGACAGGGCGAACTATGGCTACACCTTC. It yields the protein CSVDRANYGYTF.

The CDR3 region is CASSPRQGPYYNEQFF. CDR3 DNA sequence: TGTGCCAGCTCACCTAGACAGGGACCATACTACAATGAGCAGTTCTTC. The V call is TRBV18, the J call TRBJ2-1, with TRBD1 identical over 7 bases. Germline-derived CDR1 and CDR2 are KGHSH and LQKENI. The CDR3 consists of 16 residues. V gave up 3 bases and J gave up 3 bases; unmatched junction bases: 8.

The chain combines TRBV19 with TRBJ2-7; D is perhaps TRBD1 (6 bases). CDR1 LNHDA and CDR2 SQIVND come from the germline V gene (reference sequence). Trimming shortened V by 4 bases and J by 5 bases, and 18 bases separated the two germline ends. This CDR3 is 15 amino acids long. CDR3 sequence: CASSTYREGRNEQYF. The CDR3, as DNA: TGTGCCAGTAGTACATACAGGGAAGGTAGGAACGAGCAGTACTTC.

The chain joins TRBV19 to TRBJ2-5; D may correspond to TRBD1 or TRBD2 (5 bases each). Trimming pared 5 bases from V and 5 bases from J, leaving 15 bases between. This CDR3 is 14 amino acids long. Germline loops: CDR1 LNHDA, CDR2 SQIVND (reference sequence). CDR3 nucleotides: TGTGCCAGTAGTCCCCGGGACGGTGGGGAGACCCAGTACTTC. Translating it yields CASSPRDGGETQYF.